A selection of T cell receptor beta chains follows, all from one sample in a study of CD8 T cells in ankylosing spondylitis. TCRdb passed the 5' RACE reads through MiXCR, listing each CDR3 protein once. The sample lists some 350,000 distinct CDR3 sequences, about 15% occurring once. The sample comprised blood, either unsorted or a sorted T cell fraction (not recorded which). The receptors here all came from a male donor with ankylosing spondylitis or in good health (not recorded which). CDR3s leave out the opening cysteine and the closing phenylalanine or tryptophan. Clone size is given for some rows only: seen once, a few or many times, or a class if the clone is expanded.

CDR3aa: ASSVTGHRDDYGYT
v_gene: TRBV9
abundance: -

CDR3aa: ASSLGTGTSGKNIQY
v_gene: TRBV7-2
abundance: -

CDR3aa: ASSLERTVETQY
v_gene: TRBV7-9
abundance: few

CDR3aa: ASSVVRTSWGTDTQY
v_gene: TRBV9
abundance: -

CDR3aa: ASSFNRVAETQY
v_gene: TRBV11-2
abundance: -

CDR3aa: AISGRVAGELF
v_gene: TRBV10-3
abundance: few

CDR3aa: ASGRADYSYEQY
v_gene: TRBV19
abundance: -

CDR3aa: ATSDPNLDEQF
v_gene: TRBV24-1
abundance: few

CDR3aa: ASSFRGAKNIQY
v_gene: TRBV3-1
abundance: -

CDR3aa: ASSPQGSLAGELF
v_gene: TRBV5-1
abundance: few

CDR3aa: ASSPTTSVGETQY
v_gene: TRBV2
abundance: -

CDR3aa: ASSEVGDTEAF
v_gene: TRBV2
abundance: -

CDR3aa: ASSDLGQTQY
v_gene: TRBV7-2
abundance: -

CDR3aa: ASSLGQGAREQF
v_gene: TRBV5-1
abundance: -

CDR3aa: ASSPSGGQGRTEAF
v_gene: TRBV7-9
abundance: -

CDR3aa: ASSPPGGTAPKETQY
v_gene: TRBV5-6
abundance: -

CDR3aa: ASSRGADTGELF
v_gene: TRBV5-1
abundance: -

CDR3aa: ASSDGTSGGLQETQY
v_gene: TRBV9
abundance: few

CDR3aa: ASSPRGDYNEQF
v_gene: TRBV6-1
abundance: few

CDR3aa: ASSPTNYGYT
v_gene: TRBV12-3/TRBV12-4
abundance: -

CDR3aa: ASSVVDGNTIY
v_gene: TRBV9
abundance: many

CDR3aa: ASSLMGNYGYT
v_gene: TRBV12-3/TRBV12-4
abundance: few

CDR3aa: ASSQGTSGDFSYEQY
v_gene: TRBV4-1
abundance: -

CDR3aa: ASSSLGQGNNEQF
v_gene: TRBV7-9
abundance: few

CDR3aa: ASSQEGVQSSPDTQY
v_gene: TRBV4-1
abundance: -

CDR3aa: ATSSGLASYEQY
v_gene: TRBV15
abundance: -

CDR3aa: ASGFGVEDTQY
v_gene: TRBV3-1
abundance: few

CDR3aa: ASSQDSGGNTEAF
v_gene: TRBV4-1
abundance: few

CDR3aa: ASSRGTAMSNEQF
v_gene: TRBV5-5
abundance: few

CDR3aa: ASSFTTQPGTGELF
v_gene: TRBV5-1
abundance: -

CDR3aa: ASSLYSGVSYNEQF
v_gene: TRBV5-1
abundance: many

CDR3aa: ASSPLDRFGLF
v_gene: TRBV19
abundance: -

CDR3aa: ASSLGTGLGGYGYT
v_gene: TRBV5-5
abundance: many

CDR3aa: AISESSGSYEQY
v_gene: TRBV10-3
abundance: few

CDR3aa: ASSPEAASVAQY
v_gene: TRBV18
abundance: -

CDR3aa: AWSGQGGSPLH
v_gene: TRBV30
abundance: few

CDR3aa: ASSSQGEGANTQY
v_gene: TRBV5-1
abundance: -

CDR3aa: ASSLQDDSYEQY
v_gene: TRBV5-1
abundance: -

CDR3aa: ASSLVSGGGSYEQY
v_gene: TRBV12-3/TRBV12-4
abundance: -